Below, one T cell receptor (beta chain) is given with its context. There is no known antigen for this receptor. No base quality information exists; no much larger clone differs at one position. The data derive from a study of vaccination and CD4 T cells after COVID-19 (dated by TCRdb to between 2021 and 2024). Background for the entire study: Convalescent patients had a positive SARS-CoV-2 result on nasal swab PCR, and of these patients, nine had mild disease and one had severe disease. The convalescent cohort comprised six males and four females, including two Hispanic individuals, seven Caucasians, two Asians and one multiracial person. Two doses of either the Pfizer-BioNTech BNT162b2 vaccine (n=8) or the Moderna mRNA-1273 vaccine (n=2) were administered to participants. Post-COVID blood samples were collected from convalescent patients a median of approximately 93 days after diagnosis, with a range of about 35 to 180 days. Post-vaccine blood samples were collected a median of about 72 days after the second vaccine dose, ranging from roughly 12 to 241 days. The cultures were stimulated with overlapping spike peptide pools from SARS-CoV-2 and from the common cold coronaviruses HCoV-NL63, HCoV-OC43 and HCoV-229E. In control cultures, a CEFX viral epitope pool was used as positive control, an HIV-1 Nef peptide pool was used as negative control, or no peptide was added. The spike-specific CD4+ TCR repertoire was compared before and after mRNA vaccination in approximately 9 COVID-19 convalescent patients and a few infection-naive healthy vaccine recipients. What the work shows at the level of the full study, not this receptor alone: Among the post-vaccine SARS-CoV-2-reactive clones in convalescent patients, a median 86.3% showed up only after vaccination, which suggests vaccine-specific priming. Although the median number of SARS-CoV-2-reactive clonotypes went up from roughly 22 after infection to 38 after vaccination, the increase was not significant. Only a relatively small number of convalescent patients were included in the study, and early timepoints following natural infection were not analyzed. Of the vaccine-specific clones found in convalescent patients, nearly all (304 of 307) were mono-reactive for SARS-CoV-2 spike instead of being cross-reactive with common cold coronaviruses.

Receptor libraries were prepared by PCR. DNA from cultured CD4+ T cells underwent TCR sequencing with the Oncomine TCR Beta short-read assay at the Johns Hopkins FTIC core. The QIAamp micro DNA kit was used to extract genomic DNA from the cultured CD4+ T cells. Oncomine TCR Beta libraries from cultured CD4+ T cells were pooled using unique dual indexes and sequenced on an Illumina iSeq 100. As for the original processing: Non-productive sequences were removed, and CDR3s that did not start with C, did not end with F or W, or were shorter than 7 amino acids were discarded. Antigen-specific clonotypes were identified with the MANAFEST web application by comparing peptide-stimulated wells with reference and other culture wells. Positive clones required FDR below 0.05, an odds ratio above 5, and productive frequency above 0.1% in at least two of three replicate wells. Cross-reactive clonotypes were defined as significantly expanded in both SARS-CoV-2 spike wells and at least one common cold coronavirus spike condition. Similarity between CDR3 sequences was evaluated in R version 3.6.1 using Levenshtein distances (stringdist) and unrooted phylogenetic trees (ape). Using fastp trimming at Q25 and MiXCR clonotype assembly, TCRdb reanalyzed the public sequencing data and kept in-frame beta chains. Rows are combined by CDR3 protein, so each entry shows the most common genes and DNA. What appears here as the V and J calls and clone size reflects TCRdb's work, not the paper's. This sample comprises 15,000 to 19,000 distinct CDR3 sequences, approximately 40% of them detected only once. The top ten clones comprise 20% of the sample.

Including the terminal cysteine and phenylalanine, the CDR3 comprises 14 residues. Solely the CDR3 DNA is kept, with 42 bases framed from the first base. Sequences MNHEY (CDR1) and SVGAGI (CDR2) are obtained from the germline V gene. V loses 2 bases of germline sequence and J loses 8 bases, and the interval between the two ends is 12 bases. Explained via the paper, the treatment or condition label denotes: roughly ten-day PBMC culture with coronavirus spike peptide pools or control peptides (ViraFEST assay). To expand antigen-specific T cells with peptide pools and then pick out the expanded clonotypes through TCR sequencing, the study relied on the ViraFEST assay. The convalescent patients' positive SARS-CoV-2 PCR tests were from March to December 2020, which was before the Alpha, Beta and Delta variants emerged in the United States. Each well held 2.2 million or so PBMCs cultured in IMDM containing roughly 5.5% human AB serum and approximately 9.6 IU/ml IL-2, with 10 ug/ml peptide pools added. On days 3 and 7, half of the culture medium was replaced with fresh IL-2-containing medium. CD4+ T cells were isolated after about nine days of culture through negative selection using the EasySep CD4+ T cell isolation kit. Ficoll-Paque Plus gradient centrifugation was used to isolate PBMCs from whole blood, and the isolated PBMCs were then either used fresh or cryopreserved at -140C. Triplicate wells were generally used for each culture condition.

The chain links TRBV6-5 with TRBJ1-4; the D gene is unclear. Sequencing was performed on cultured CD4+ T cells from blood. The sequence was obtained from a human donor with COVID-19. The bases are TGTGCCAGCAGTTACGATATATTCGGGGAAAAACTGTTTTTT. This yields the protein CASSYDIFGEKLFF.